A selection of T cell receptor beta chains follows, all from one sample in a study of shared clonotypes between healthy human individuals. Sequencing was performed with immunoSEQ multiplex PCR; in TCRdb, only in-frame clones are kept and a portion is missing. The table lists some 2,000,000 clones, approximately 96% of them singletons. What was sequenced was naive CD4+ T cells sorted from blood. The receptors stem from a man aged 18 to 29 in good health. Both conserved end residues are part of each CDR3. A D gene is named only where the DNA matches it firmly. Size tells how often a clone was seen (once, few, many) or the class of an expanded clone, and some rows leave it out.

j_gene: TRBJ1-6; v_gene: TRBV27; d_gene: -; abundance: -; len: 17; CDR3aa: CAKFDCMGAGVGSPLHF; CDR3nt: TGTGCCAAGTTTGATTGTATGGGGGCCGGCGTGGGGTCACCCCTCCACTTT
j_gene: TRBJ1-5; v_gene: TRBV7-9; d_gene: -; abundance: -; len: 15; CDR3aa: CASSSGKAGNQPQHF; CDR3nt: TGTGCCAGCAGCTCAGGGAAAGCAGGTAATCAGCCCCAGCATTTT
j_gene: TRBJ2-7; v_gene: TRBV10-3; d_gene: TRBD2; abundance: -; len: 12; CDR3aa: CAIGEGWDEQYF; CDR3nt: TGTGCCATCGGGGAGGGTTGGGACGAGCAGTACTTC
j_gene: TRBJ2-2; v_gene: TRBV2; d_gene: -; abundance: -; len: 15; CDR3aa: CASSPRRTDTGELFF; CDR3nt: TGTGCCAGCAGCCCCAGGAGAACTGACACCGGGGAGCTGTTTTTT
j_gene: TRBJ1-5; v_gene: TRBV4-1; d_gene: TRBD1; abundance: -; len: 16; CDR3aa: CASSPTRDSLRGPQHF; CDR3nt: TGCGCCAGCAGCCCAACTAGGGACAGCCTCCGCGGGCCCCAGCATTTT
j_gene: TRBJ1-2; v_gene: TRBV28; d_gene: TRBD1; abundance: -; len: 17; CDR3aa: CASSSSPGQGAGKGYTF; CDR3nt: TGTGCCAGCAGTTCCTCCCCGGGACAGGGGGCGGGTAAAGGCTACACCTTC
j_gene: TRBJ2-5; v_gene: TRBV4-1; d_gene: TRBD2; abundance: once; len: 18; CDR3aa: CASSLTQSTSGGVETQYF; CDR3nt: TGCGCCAGCAGCCTCACCCAAAGCACTAGCGGGGGGGTAGAGACCCAGTACTTC
j_gene: TRBJ1-3; v_gene: TRBV30; d_gene: -; abundance: -; len: 14; CDR3aa: CAWSVHGAGNTIYF; CDR3nt: TGTGCCTGGAGTGTACACGGAGCCGGAAACACCATATATTTT
j_gene: TRBJ2-7; v_gene: TRBV5-1; d_gene: -; abundance: -; len: 15; CDR3aa: CARSSPPTTDSEQYF; CDR3nt: TGCGCCCGCAGCTCCCCGCCAACTACTGACAGCGAGCAGTACTTC
j_gene: TRBJ1-2; v_gene: TRBV6-5; d_gene: -; abundance: -; len: 12; CDR3aa: CASSNTRRGYTF; CDR3nt: TGTGCCAGCAGCAACACCCGGCGGGGCTACACCTTC
j_gene: TRBJ1-2; v_gene: TRBV6-4; d_gene: -; abundance: -; len: 13; CDR3aa: CASKADGNYGYTF; CDR3nt: TGTGCCAGCAAGGCAGACGGAAACTATGGCTACACCTTC
j_gene: TRBJ2-3; v_gene: TRBV6-1; d_gene: -; abundance: -; len: 13; CDR3aa: CASRSTSTDTQYF; CDR3nt: TGTGCCAGCAGGTCCACGTCCACAGATACGCAGTATTTT
j_gene: TRBJ2-3; v_gene: TRBV6-1; d_gene: TRBD2; abundance: -; len: 15; CDR3aa: CASSGTGGRTDTQYF; CDR3nt: TGTGCCAGCAGTGGCACGGGGGGGCGAACAGATACGCAGTATTTT
j_gene: TRBJ1-1; v_gene: TRBV10-3; d_gene: TRBD1; abundance: -; len: 14; CDR3aa: CATDRGRSNTEAFF; CDR3nt: TGTGCCACTGACAGGGGGCGTTCGAACACTGAAGCTTTCTTT
j_gene: TRBJ2-3; v_gene: TRBV7-2; d_gene: TRBD2; abundance: -; len: 16; CDR3aa: CASSSASGSYVDTQYF; CDR3nt: TGTGCCAGCAGCTCTGCTAGCGGGAGCTATGTAGATACGCAGTATTTT
j_gene: TRBJ2-3; v_gene: TRBV5-1; d_gene: -; abundance: -; len: 14; CDR3aa: CATSWQGSTDTQYF; CDR3nt: TGCGCCACCTCCTGGCAGGGATCCACAGATACGCAGTATTTT
j_gene: TRBJ2-5; v_gene: TRBV18; d_gene: -; abundance: -; len: 11; CDR3aa: CASSESETQYF; CDR3nt: TGTGCCAGTTCGGAGAGTGAGACCCAGTACTTC
j_gene: TRBJ1-5; v_gene: TRBV7-9; d_gene: TRBD1; abundance: -; len: 17; CDR3aa: CASSLAGQGKINQPQHF; CDR3nt: TGTGCCAGCAGCTTAGCGGGACAGGGAAAAATCAATCAGCCCCAGCATTTT
j_gene: TRBJ2-5; v_gene: TRBV7-2; d_gene: -; abundance: -; len: 15; CDR3aa: CASSLNLGRQETQYF; CDR3nt: TGTGCCAGCAGCTTAAACCTCGGGCGTCAAGAGACCCAGTACTTC
j_gene: TRBJ2-5; v_gene: TRBV11-2; d_gene: -; abundance: -; len: 15; CDR3aa: CASSPGDKAQETQYF; CDR3nt: TGTGCCAGCAGCCCGGGGGACAAGGCCCAAGAGACCCAGTACTTC
j_gene: TRBJ2-3; v_gene: TRBV7-2; d_gene: TRBD2; abundance: -; len: 16; CDR3aa: CASSLARGGDTDTQYF; CDR3nt: TGTGCCAGCAGCTTAGCGCGGGGGGGCGACACAGATACGCAGTATTTT
j_gene: TRBJ2-5; v_gene: TRBV5-1; d_gene: TRBD1; abundance: once; len: 18; CDR3aa: CASSATGTGGAERETQYF; CDR3nt: TGCGCCAGCAGCGCTACCGGGACAGGGGGCGCGGAGAGAGAGACCCAGTACTTC
j_gene: TRBJ1-1; v_gene: TRBV19; d_gene: -; abundance: once; len: 14; CDR3aa: CASSDLKVRTEAFF; CDR3nt: TGTGCCAGTAGTGACCTGAAAGTACGCACTGAAGCTTTCTTT
j_gene: TRBJ2-7; v_gene: TRBV23-1; d_gene: -; abundance: once; len: 16; CDR3aa: CASRETMSLDTYEQYF; CDR3nt: TGCGCCAGCAGGGAAACAATGAGCCTAGATACTTACGAGCAGTACTTC
j_gene: TRBJ2-7; v_gene: TRBV28; d_gene: TRBD1; abundance: -; len: 15; CDR3aa: CASSPEGQGAYEQYF; CDR3nt: TGTGCCAGCAGTCCCGAGGGACAGGGGGCCTACGAGCAGTACTTC
j_gene: TRBJ2-3; v_gene: TRBV5-4; d_gene: -; abundance: -; len: 13; CDR3aa: CASSLQATDTQYF; CDR3nt: TGTGCCAGCAGCTTGCAAGCCACAGATACGCAGTATTTT
j_gene: TRBJ1-2; v_gene: TRBV6-6; d_gene: -; abundance: -; len: 14; CDR3aa: CASSDSGTRYGYTF; CDR3nt: TGTGCCAGCAGTGACTCCGGGACAAGATATGGCTACACCTTC
j_gene: TRBJ1-2; v_gene: TRBV5-1; d_gene: -; abundance: -; len: 15; CDR3aa: CASSLAGETFYGYTF; CDR3nt: TGCGCCAGCAGCTTGGCAGGGGAAACTTTCTATGGCTACACCTTC
j_gene: TRBJ2-1; v_gene: TRBV4-1; d_gene: -; abundance: -; len: 12; CDR3aa: CASTLDGHEQFF; CDR3nt: TGCGCCAGCACCCTTGATGGCCATGAGCAGTTCTTC
j_gene: TRBJ1-5; v_gene: TRBV5-5; d_gene: -; abundance: -; len: 15; CDR3aa: CASSSGDELNQPQHF; CDR3nt: TGTGCCAGCAGCTCCGGGGACGAGCTCAATCAGCCCCAGCATTTT
j_gene: TRBJ2-1; v_gene: TRBV25-1; d_gene: -; abundance: -; len: 18; CDR3aa: CASIGTGATSISYNEQFF; CDR3nt: TGTGCCAGCATAGGGACGGGGGCCACTTCGATTAGCTACAATGAGCAGTTCTTC
j_gene: TRBJ1-2; v_gene: TRBV10-3; d_gene: -; abundance: -; len: 12; CDR3aa: CAIREEGSGYTF; CDR3nt: TGTGCCATCCGAGAGGAGGGGTCTGGCTACACCTTC
j_gene: TRBJ1-1; v_gene: TRBV5-6; d_gene: -; abundance: -; len: 13; CDR3aa: CASSRRENTEAFF; CDR3nt: TGTGCCAGCAGCCGCAGAGAGAACACTGAAGCTTTCTTT
j_gene: TRBJ1-6; v_gene: TRBV6-1; d_gene: -; abundance: -; len: 14; CDR3aa: CASSDGRHGSPLHF; CDR3nt: TGTGCCAGCAGTGATGGGAGACACGGTTCACCCCTCCACTTT
j_gene: TRBJ2-3; v_gene: TRBV18; d_gene: -; abundance: -; len: 15; CDR3aa: CASSPLAWVTDTQYF; CDR3nt: TGTGCCAGCTCACCATTGGCCTGGGTCACAGATACGCAGTATTTT
j_gene: TRBJ1-6; v_gene: TRBV2; d_gene: -; abundance: -; len: 13; CDR3aa: CASIYSGDSPLHF; CDR3nt: TGTGCCAGCATATACTCGGGGGATTCACCCCTCCACTTT
j_gene: TRBJ2-7; v_gene: TRBV18; d_gene: TRBD1; abundance: -; len: 15; CDR3aa: CASSPPGQGTYEQYF; CDR3nt: TGTGCCAGCTCACCACCGGGACAGGGCACCTACGAGCAGTACTTC
j_gene: TRBJ1-6; v_gene: TRBV27; d_gene: -; abundance: -; len: 13; CDR3aa: CASRFGLTEALHF; CDR3nt: TGTGCCAGCAGATTCGGCCTGACTGAAGCCCTCCACTTT
j_gene: TRBJ1-5; v_gene: TRBV7-2; d_gene: -; abundance: -; len: 15; CDR3aa: CASSLVVGSNQPQHF; CDR3nt: TGTGCCAGCAGCCTAGTCGTAGGGAGCAATCAGCCCCAGCATTTT
j_gene: TRBJ2-3; v_gene: TRBV7-2; d_gene: -; abundance: few; len: 14; CDR3aa: CASSLAGITDTQYF; CDR3nt: TGTGCCAGCAGCTTAGCGGGGATCACAGATACGCAGTATTTT
j_gene: TRBJ2-4; v_gene: TRBV4-1; d_gene: TRBD2; abundance: -; len: 18; CDR3aa: CASSQGEFSGVAKNIQYF; CDR3nt: TGCGCCAGCAGCCAAGGGGAATTTAGCGGGGTAGCCAAAAACATTCAGTACTTC
j_gene: TRBJ2-5; v_gene: TRBV5-6; d_gene: TRBD2; abundance: -; len: 16; CDR3aa: CASSFNGGGPQETQYF; CDR3nt: TGTGCCAGCAGCTTTAACGGGGGGGGACCCCAAGAGACCCAGTACTTC
j_gene: TRBJ2-5; v_gene: TRBV18; d_gene: -; abundance: -; len: 13; CDR3aa: CASSPRQQETQYF; CDR3nt: TGTGCCAGCTCACCGAGACAACAAGAGACCCAGTACTTC
j_gene: TRBJ2-1; v_gene: TRBV11-1; d_gene: TRBD2; abundance: -; len: 12; CDR3aa: CASRLAGGEQFF; CDR3nt: TGTGCCAGCAGATTGGCGGGGGGTGAGCAGTTCTTC